The 8 T cell receptor beta chains below were found in one sample sequenced in a study of blood T cell repertoires in COVID-19. Assay: immunoSEQ multiplex PCR; the TCRdb copy retains only in-frame clones and omits some. The table includes 250,000 to 300,000 clones, about nine tenths detected once. Input material: peripheral blood. These receptors originate from a woman aged 45-65 years who had recovered from COVID-19.

This chain connects TRBV6-5 to TRBJ1-1; TRBD1 might be the D (6 bases). The CDR3 has 16 residues. V shed 4 bases and J shed 7 bases, with 22 bases lying between them. Germline CDR1 and CDR2: MNHEY and SVGAGI. The CDR3 loop is CASSSTGGGAYIEAFF. In DNA form, the CDR3 reads TGTGCCAGCAGTTCAACTGGCGGGGGCGCCTATATTGAAGCTTTCTTT.

The V call is TRBV29-1, the J call TRBJ1-2, with 8 bases identical to TRBD1. CDR1 and CDR2 (germline): SQVTM, ANQGSEA. CDR3 length: 12 residues. J lost 7 bases, V lost 7 bases, and 8 bases had no gene match. CDR3 sequence reads: CSATRGTGGYTF. CDR3 sequence (DNA): TGCAGCGCCACGCGGGGGACAGGTGGCTACACCTTC.

This clone has ten or more counts. The chain joins TRBV6-6 to TRBJ2-7; D is undetermined. Germline values: CDR1 MNHNY, CDR2 SVGAGI (reference sequence). This CDR3 region has 17 residues. Between the trimmed V and J ends, which lost 5 bases and 0 bases, there was a span of 20 bases. CDR3 nucleotides: TGTGCCAGCAGTCCCTTGGGCCCTTTGAGTTCCTCCTACGAGCAGTACTTC. Translated, it gives CASSPLGPLSSSYEQYF.

V usage is TRBV5-1 and J usage is TRBJ2-7; D perhaps matches TRBD1 (8 bases). The germline V and J ends were trimmed by 4 bases and 7 bases, with 15 bases remaining between them. Looked up from germline, CDR1 is SGHRS and CDR2 is YFSETQ. The CDR3 is made up of 13 amino acids. The CDR3 DNA reads as TGCGCCAGCAGCCTAGGACAGGGAGGGGAGCAGTACTTC. It specifies CASSLGQGGEQYF. Full variable domain (rest looked up from reference TRBV5-1 and TRBJ2-7): KAGVTQTPRYLIKTRGQQVTLSCSPISGHRSVSWYQQTPGQGLQFLFEYFSETQRNKGNFPGRFSGRQFSNSRSEMNVSTLELGDSALYLCASSLGQGGEQYFGPGTRLTVT.

The rearrangement uses TRBV30 and TRBJ1-2; D is undetermined. V was trimmed by 7 bases and J by 7 bases, leaving 13 bases between them. Germline V gives CDR1 GTSNPN, CDR2 SVGIG (reference sequence). The CDR3 totals 11 residues. This CDR3 is CASGPGGGYTF. The CDR3 region has the DNA TGTGCCTCCGGCCCGGGTGGTGGCTACACCTTC.

Here the CDR3 DNA reads TGTGCCAGCTCACTCAATCGGGCAGGGCGACTCAATGAGCAGTTCTTC. Translating it yields CASSLNRAGRLNEQFF. This chain joins TRBV7-3 and TRBJ2-1; a weak D match, TRBD1 (5 bases). Trimming took 8 bases from V and 6 from J, leaving 23 bases between them. CDR1 is SGHTA and CDR2 is FQGTGA in the germline V gene. The CDR3 is 16 amino acids.

The chain is built from TRBV9 and TRBJ2-1, with 10 nucleotides matching TRBD2. Germline loops: CDR1 SGDLS, CDR2 YYNGEE. The CDR3 contains 17 residues. V shed 0 bases, J shed 4 bases, and the junction held 7 bases outside the gene matches. CDR3 residues: CASSVGSSGGRYNEQFF. The CDR3 nucleotides read TGTGCCAGCAGCGTAGGTAGTAGCGGGGGGCGATACAATGAGCAGTTCTTC.

The J gene is TRBJ2-1, the V gene TRBV9; the match to TRBD1 covers 11 bases. Germline CDR1 is SGDLS and CDR2 is YYNGEE. After removal of 2 bases from V and 3 bases from J, the junction contained 7 bases not matched to a gene. CDR3 length equals 17 residues. The CDR3 DNA follows: TGTGCCAGCAGCGTGAGTCTCGGGACAGGGGGCTACAATGAGCAGTTCTTC. Translated: CASSVSLGTGGYNEQFF. Combining the CDR3 with reference TRBV9 and TRBJ2-1 gives the whole variable domain DSGVTQTPKHLITATGQRVTLRCSPRSGDLSVYWYQQSLDQGLQFLIQYYNGEERAKGNILERFSAQQFPDLHSELNLSSLELGDSALYFCASSVSLGTGGYNEQFFGPGTRLTVL.